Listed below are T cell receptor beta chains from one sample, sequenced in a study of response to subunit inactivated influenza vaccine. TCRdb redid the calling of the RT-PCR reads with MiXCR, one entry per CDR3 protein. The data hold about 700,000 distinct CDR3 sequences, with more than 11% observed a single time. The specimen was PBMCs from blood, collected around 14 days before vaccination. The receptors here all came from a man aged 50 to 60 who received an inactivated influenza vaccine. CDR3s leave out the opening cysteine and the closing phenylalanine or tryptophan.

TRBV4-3 ASSRGMAGANVLT
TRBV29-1 SAPGAGFTDTQY
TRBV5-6 ASSNRLDQTQY
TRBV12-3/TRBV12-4 ASSPRPVGVYNEQF
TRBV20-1 SATGSTYEQY
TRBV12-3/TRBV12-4 ASSLSGGQGRIQY
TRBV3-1 ASSRDGGGTGYT
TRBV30 AWSVRAGELF
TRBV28 ASSFQGVVTEAF
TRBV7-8 ASSLDVGGQETQY
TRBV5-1 ASSLGGRGGADTQY
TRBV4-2 ASSQETGYEQF
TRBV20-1 SAIRGGDFSGANVLT
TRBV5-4 ASCMPGLAKNIQY
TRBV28 ASSRGGRANEQY
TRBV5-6 ASRRGGSGELF